Presented here are 6 T cell receptor beta chains from one specimen sequenced in a study of tumor-infiltrating lymphocytes in primary liver carcinoma. TCR beta cDNA was made from roughly 450 ng total RNA with a constant-region primer. Sequencing libraries for TCR beta derived from three nested multiplex PCR rounds that used slightly modified ARM-PCR. Rounds one and two of PCR, each of roughly 11 cycles, were primed with TRBV1-TRBV30 forward primers and a C-beta reverse primer. TCRdb re-called the multiplex PCR reads with MiXCR, one entry per CDR3 protein. The data show roughly 86,000 distinct CDR3 sequences, approximately 68% seen once. Co-extracted RNA and DNA came from around 18-30 mg of unsorted bulk tissue. What was sequenced was tumor-adjacent normal liver tissue. These TCRs come from a man aged 35-49 years with primary liver carcinoma and hepatitis B virus infection.

Turning to this clonotype: A junction end diverges from the germline sequence, so it may reflect a read error. The chain uses TRBV12-3 or TRBV12-4 and TRBJ2-5; TRBD1 matches 8 bases. This CDR3 has 14 residues. The CDR3 nucleotides read TGTGCCAACAGTCTGGGGACAGGAAGAGAGACCCAGTACTTC. Translating it yields CANSLGTGRETQYF.

Notes on this clonotype: Germline and junction disagree at one end, which may indicate a read error. The V gene is TRBV11-2, the J gene TRBJ2-1, with 8 nucleotides matching TRBD2. The CDR3 is made up of 16 amino acids. Germline V gene data show CDR1 as SGHAT and CDR2 as FQNNGV. The CDR3 DNA follows: TGTGCCAGCAGCTCGGATATCGGACTAGCCATGGGTGAACAGCTCTTC. It encodes CASSSDIGLAMGEQLF.

This clonotype was counted many times. V gene TRBV5-1 combines with J gene TRBJ2-3; perhaps TRBD2 as D (5 bases). From germline, CDR1 is SGHRS and CDR2 YFSETQ. Trimming shortened V by 0 bases and J by 3 bases, and 11 bases separated the two germline ends. CDR3 length: 15 residues. CDR3 DNA: TGCGCCAGCAGCTTGGCGCCAGCGGCTACAGATACGCAGTATTTT. The encoded protein is CASSLAPAATDTQYF. Supplemented by reference TRBV5-1 and TRBJ2-3, the full variable domain reads KAGVTQTPRYLIKTRGQQVTLSCSPISGHRSVSWYQQTPGQGLQFLFEYFSETQRNKGNFPGRFSGRQFSNSRSEMNVSTLELGDSALYLCASSLAPAATDTQYFGPGTRLTVL.

Details on this clonotype: A much larger clone lies a single base off, so this may be a read error. The conserved closing phenylalanine or tryptophan is absent in this CDR3, likely reflecting a read error. The chain carries TRBV10-2 and TRBJ2-2; D unresolved. This CDR3 contains 14 residues. Trimming took off 6 bases at V and 8 bases at J, with 16 bases between the two ends. The germline V gene has CDR1 WSHSY and CDR2 SAAADI. CDR3 coding DNA: TGCGCCAGCAGCAGCCAGCTCGGTATGGGGGAGCTGTTTTAT. Translated, it gives CASSSQLGMGELFY.

The chain has TRBV5-1 and TRBJ2-1; possible D gene TRBD2, 5 bases. In germline, CDR1 is SGHRS, CDR2 YFSETQ. The germline V and J ends were trimmed by 1 base and 6 bases, with 14 bases remaining between them. This CDR3 is 15 amino acids long. This chain's CDR3 is CASSLSPTSGNEQFF. Written as DNA, the CDR3 is TGCGCCAGCAGCTTGTCACCTACTAGTGGCAATGAGCAGTTCTTC. Filled out from reference TRBV5-1 and TRBJ2-1, the complete variable domain reads KAGVTQTPRYLIKTRGQQVTLSCSPISGHRSVSWYQQTPGQGLQFLFEYFSETQRNKGNFPGRFSGRQFSNSRSEMNVSTLELGDSALYLCASSLSPTSGNEQFFGPGTRLTVL.

This clonotype showed up just once. This may stem from a read error, because a much larger clone lies one nucleotide away. The chain combines TRBV5-6 with TRBJ2-5; no firm D call. From germline, CDR1 is SGHDT and CDR2 YYEEEE. This CDR3 comprises 12 residues. The CDR3 sequence is CANSSPGETQYF. CDR3 nucleotide sequence: TGTGCCAACAGCTCCCCTGGGGAGACCCAGTACTTC.